These 28 T cell receptor beta chains share one sample of origin, sequenced in a study of radiation and T cells in renal cell carcinoma. Clones were sequenced by immunoSEQ multiplex PCR, and TCRdb holds only the in-frame ones, with some missing. The sample consists of approximately 100,000 clones, 80% to 90% of them appearing once. Documented time point: baseline pretreatment blood. Documented treatment: 15 Gy SBRT to primary tumor, nephrectomy 4 weeks later. Sequencing was performed on blood, taken from a patient whose treatment included radiotherapy and nephrectomy. The receptors originated from a man in his fifties or sixties with renal cell carcinoma.

This chain joins TRBV5-1 and TRBJ2-3; the D gene is possibly TRBD1 (5 bases). The CDR3 is made up of 14 amino acids. Germline CDR1 is SGHRS and CDR2 is YFSETQ. The V end lost 5 bases, the J end lost 1 base, and 11 bases lay between the germline ends. CDR3 protein: CASRQGLGTDTQYF. CDR3 in DNA: TGCGCCAGCAGGCAGGGATTGGGCACAGATACGCAGTATTTT. The full variable domain, completed using reference TRBV5-1 and TRBJ2-3, is KAGVTQTPRYLIKTRGQQVTLSCSPISGHRSVSWYQQTPGQGLQFLFEYFSETQRNKGNFPGRFSGRQFSNSRSEMNVSTLELGDSALYLCASRQGLGTDTQYFGPGTRLTVL.

V gene TRBV5-6 combines with J gene TRBJ1-1; TRBD1 might be the D (5 bases). CDR3 length: 11 amino acids. Trimming stripped 3 bases from V and 11 bases from J, with 11 bases between. CDR1 and CDR2 (germline): SGHDT, YYEEEE. DNA of the CDR3: TGTGCCAGCAGCTGGATGGGGGAGGCTTTCTTT. Protein product: CASSWMGEAFF.

This clone has more than one count but fewer than ten. The chain couples TRBV28 to TRBJ1-5, with 12 bases identical to TRBD1. Germline loops: CDR1 MDHEN, CDR2 SYDVKM. This CDR3 region has 15 residues. The junction had 4 bases not matched to a gene; V was cut back by 5 bases and J by 5 bases. CDR3 sequence (DNA): TGTGCCAGCAGTCCCGGGACAGGGGGCTATCAGCCCCAGCATTTT. Its protein is CASSPGTGGYQPQHF.

The chain has TRBV6-5 and TRBJ1-4; D might be TRBD1 (5 bases). Germline V gives CDR1 MNHEY, CDR2 SVGAGI. This CDR3 region has 15 residues. V lost 2 bases, J lost 7 bases, and 14 bases lay in between. CDR3 DNA: TGTGCCAGCAGTTACGGGGGGGGTGTCGGTGAAAAACTGTTTTTT. Protein: CASSYGGGVGEKLFF.

The gene calls are TRBV4-2 and TRBJ1-2; 7 positions agree with TRBD1. Germline lookup yields CDR1 LGHNA and CDR2 YNFKEQ. CDR3 length: 16 amino acids. With V trimmed by 2 bases and J by 1 base, 7 bases remained unmatched. The CDR3 protein is CASSQISGQLNYGYTF. The DNA of the CDR3 is TGTGCCAGCAGCCAAATATCGGGACAGCTTAACTATGGCTACACCTTC.

Here the CDR3 reads CASSPGQGRSNQPQHF. The CDR3 bases are TGTGCCAGCTCACCGGGACAGGGGCGAAGCAATCAGCCCCAGCATTTT. The chain has TRBV18 and TRBJ1-5; TRBD1 aligns across 10 bases. The trim removed 3 bases at V and 1 base at J, leaving 3 bases unmatched. Looked up from germline, CDR1 is KGHSH and CDR2 is LQKENI. The CDR3 consists of 16 residues.

The V and J genes are TRBV2 and TRBJ1-6; 8 bases agree with TRBD1. J lost 10 bases, V lost 6 bases, and 8 bases had no gene match. This CDR3 has 14 amino acids. CDR1 is SNHLY, CDR2 FYNNEI, per germline. The CDR3 loop reads CASSADRVESPLHF. DNA for the CDR3: TGTGCCAGCAGCGCGGACAGGGTGGAATCACCCCTCCACTTT.

This rearrangement joins TRBV4-3 to TRBJ2-2; no firm D call. The germline V gene encodes CDR1 LGHNA and CDR2 YSLEER. The CDR3 extends over 17 amino acids. V lost 1 base and J lost 0, with 12 bases in between. For the CDR3, the DNA is TGCGCCAGCAGCCAAGGGTGGGCTGCAGCGAACACCGGGGAGCTGTTTTTT. Translation gives CASSQGWAAANTGELFF.

The J gene is TRBJ2-2, the V gene TRBV6-5, with D maybe TRBD2 (7 bases). CDR3 size: 15 residues. Germline CDR1 reads MNHEY; CDR2 reads SVGAGI. V lost 6 bases, J lost 2 bases, and 13 bases lay in between. The CDR3 sequence is CASSLGGANTGELFF. CDR3 nucleotide sequence: TGTGCCAGCAGCCTGGGGGGGGCCAACACCGGGGAGCTGTTTTTT.

The rearrangement links TRBV4-3 to TRBJ2-5; D remains unclear. Per germline, CDR1 LGHNA and CDR2 YSLEER. The ends were cut back, 4 bases at V and 2 bases at J, with 8 bases in the middle. The CDR3 loop spans 13 amino acids. The CDR3: CASSRSGQETQYF. The CDR3 nucleotides are TGCGCCAGCAGCCGAAGTGGGCAAGAGACCCAGTACTTC.

The CDR3 reads CASSFRPVSGNTIYF. In nucleotides, the CDR3 is TGTGCCAGTAGTTTCAGGCCAGTCTCTGGAAACACCATATATTTT. The rearrangement joins TRBV19 to TRBJ1-3, with D unclear. The ends were cut back, 5 bases at V and 0 bases at J, with 11 bases in the middle. Germline V gene sequence: CDR1 LNHDA, CDR2 SQIVND (reference sequence). The CDR3 contains 15 residues.

The chain joins TRBV5-1 to TRBJ2-5; D is undetermined. The CDR3 is made up of 14 amino acids. Trimming pared 0 bases from V and 1 base from J, leaving 7 bases between. CDR1 and CDR2 from the germline V gene are SGHRS and YFSETQ. This chain's CDR3 is CASSLVTSQETQYF. CDR3 DNA: TGCGCCAGCAGCTTGGTCACAAGCCAAGAGACCCAGTACTTC.

The CDR3 loop is CASSPLPSGPATYEQYF. The CDR3 DNA sequence: TGTGCCAGCAGTCCACTCCCTAGCGGCCCCGCGACCTACGAGCAGTACTTC. The chain links TRBV28 to TRBJ2-7; 7 bases align to TRBD2. CDR1 and CDR2 (germline): MDHEN, SYDVKM. V dropped 5 bases and J dropped 2; count of bases not matched to a gene: 15. This CDR3 is built from 17 residues.

This chain links TRBV19 with TRBJ1-5, with D possibly being TRBD1 (6 bases). Looked up from germline, CDR1 is LNHDA and CDR2 is SQIVND (reference sequence). Trimming pared 5 bases from V and 2 bases from J, leaving 13 bases between. CDR3 length: 15 residues. The CDR3 sequence: CASSLWSGGNQPQHF. DNA for the CDR3: TGTGCCAGTAGTCTCTGGTCAGGGGGCAATCAGCCCCAGCATTTT.

This sequence joins TRBV15 and TRBJ1-3, with a tentative D call TRBD1 (5 bases). V was shortened by 0 bases and J by 4 bases, with 16 bases between the two germline ends. The CDR3 is 17 amino acids. Germline CDR1 and CDR2: LNHNV and YYDKDF (reference sequence). CDR3: CATSREAQGRSGNTIYF. The DNA of the CDR3 is TGTGCCACCAGCAGAGAGGCCCAGGGTCGATCCGGAAACACCATATATTTT.

As concerns this clone: A read error may produce the germline difference seen at one junction end. The rearrangement links TRBV7-7 to TRBJ2-5; no firm D call. Per germline, CDR1 SSHAT and CDR2 FNYEAQ (reference sequence). The CDR3 spans 14 residues. The CDR3 region has the DNA TGTGCTAGCAGCTTAGCATATGGGTATGAGACCCAGTACTTC. Protein product: CASSLAYGYETQYF.

The CDR3 here is CASSVGQTVFEQYF. CDR3 DNA: TGTGCCAGCAGCGTAGGGCAGACTGTTTTCGAGCAGTACTTC. The chain combines TRBV9 with TRBJ2-7; the D is unclear. Trimming removed 0 bases from V and 6 bases from J, with 13 bases in between. Germline loops: CDR1 SGDLS, CDR2 YYNGEE. CDR3 size: 14 residues.

This chain links TRBV30 with TRBJ1-1; D gene unclear. The CDR3 consists of 12 residues. Germline V gene lookup returns CDR1 GTSNPN and CDR2 SVGIG (reference sequence). The V end lost 4 bases, the J end lost 4 bases, and 10 bases lay between the germline ends. The CDR3 sequence is CAWTRGSTEAFF. The CDR3 DNA is TGTGCCTGGACGCGGGGAAGCACTGAAGCTTTCTTT.

The genes are TRBV27 and TRBJ2-2, with 8 bases matching TRBD1. The length of the CDR3 is 14 residues. The trim removed 6 bases at V and 4 bases at J, leaving 4 bases unmatched. Germline assignment: CDR1 MNHEY and CDR2 SMNVEV (reference sequence). CDR3 amino acids: CASSSDRVTGELFF. The DNA for the CDR3 is TGTGCCAGCAGCTCGGACAGGGTCACCGGGGAGCTGTTTTTT.

This sequence joins TRBV5-1 and TRBJ2-5; D may correspond to TRBD1 or TRBD2 (5 bases each). Trimming shortened V by 0 bases and J by 2 bases, and 23 bases separated the two germline ends. The CDR3 covers 19 residues. CDR1 is SGHRS, CDR2 YFSETQ, per germline. CDR3 protein: CASSLEPPGRMSLQETQYF. DNA of the CDR3: TGCGCCAGCAGCTTGGAGCCCCCGGGACGAATGTCCCTTCAAGAGACCCAGTACTTC.

The chain links TRBV5-5 to TRBJ2-2, with 7 bases identical to TRBD1. The ends lost 4 bases at V and 4 bases at J; junction bases unmatched: 7. The CDR3 has 15 residues. Germline V CDR1 and CDR2: SGHKS, YYEKEE (reference sequence). The CDR3 nucleotides are TGTGCCAGCAGCATCGACAGGGTTGGCACCGGGGAGCTGTTTTTT. Amino acids: CASSIDRVGTGELFF.

The rearrangement links TRBV19 to TRBJ1-5; 8 bases are shared with TRBD1. This CDR3 is built from 14 residues. CDR1 and CDR2 (germline): LNHDA, SQIVND (reference sequence). V trimming: 9 bases; J trimming: 4 bases; junction bases outside the gene matches: 8. The CDR3 spells CASMDRVWNQPQHF. CDR3 DNA sequence: TGTGCCAGCATGGACAGGGTATGGAATCAGCCCCAGCATTTT.

J is TRBJ2-1 and V is TRBV9; possible D gene TRBD1, 5 bases. The V end lost 0 bases, the J end lost 7 bases, and 17 bases lay between the germline ends. There are 16 residues in the CDR3. Germline-derived CDR1 and CDR2 are SGDLS and YYNGEE. The CDR3 bases are TGTGCCAGCAGCGTAGGTTTAGGCCAGGGATGGAATGAGCAGTTCTTC. This codes for CASSVGLGQGWNEQFF.

This clone was observed a handful of times. V and J are TRBV30 and TRBJ1-1; 8 nucleotides agree with TRBD1. The CDR3 is 15 residues long. The J segment lost 0 bases and the V segment lost 5 bases, leaving 8 bases of the junction unmatched. Germline values: CDR1 GTSNPN, CDR2 SVGIG (reference sequence). CDR3 sequence: CAWSGTGSMNTEAFF. In DNA form, the CDR3 reads TGTGCCTGGTCCGGGACAGGATCTATGAACACTGAAGCTTTCTTT. Full variable domain (remainder filled in from reference TRBV30 and TRBJ1-1): SQTIHQWPATLVQPVGSPLSLECTVEGTSNPNLYWYRQAAGRGLQLLFYSVGIGQISSEVPQNLSASRPQDRQFILSSKKLLLSDSGFYLCAWSGTGSMNTEAFFGQGTRLTVV.

The gene calls are TRBV7-2 and TRBJ1-4; no reliable D call. V lost 1 base, J lost 4 bases, and 4 bases lay in between. Germline CDR1 reads SGHTA; CDR2 reads FQGNSA. CDR3 length equals 13 residues. CDR3 bases: TGTGCCAGCAGCTTAGGTTTTAATGAAAAACTGTTTTTT. It codes for CASSLGFNEKLFF.

This clone was counted a single time. The chain employs TRBV30 and TRBJ2-4; D gene unclear. Trimming took 0 bases from V and 6 from J, leaving 3 bases between them. Germline V gene lookup returns CDR1 GTSNPN and CDR2 SVGIG (reference sequence). The CDR3 spans 11 residues. CDR3 bases: TGTGCCTGGAGTGTACGAAACATTCAGTACTTC. Its translation: CAWSVRNIQYF.

The V call is TRBV6-1, the J call TRBJ2-4; D not certain. The germline V gene encodes CDR1 MNHNS and CDR2 SASEGT. CDR3 length: 15 amino acids. Trimming shortened V by 3 bases and J by 5 bases, and 14 bases separated the two germline ends. CDR3 residues: CASSDLGYIENIQYF. The CDR3 coding sequence is TGTGCCAGCAGTGATCTAGGTTATATCGAAAACATTCAGTACTTC.

The V call is TRBV6-5, the J call TRBJ1-1; tentative D call: TRBD1 (6 bases). V lost 2 bases and J lost 0, with 7 bases in between. The CDR3 spans 14 residues. The V gene's germline CDR1 is MNHEY and CDR2 SVGAGI. The CDR3 protein is CASSYTGLNTEAFF. The CDR3 bases are TGTGCCAGCAGTTACACAGGGTTGAACACTGAAGCTTTCTTT.